These 5 T cell receptor beta chains were sequenced from one sample in a study of T cell responses to AZD1222 COVID-19 vaccine. Libraries were prepared by immunoSEQ multiplex PCR; TCRdb keeps only in-frame clonotypes and omits some of them. Counted here are approximately 46,000 clones, around 90% occurring once; the ten biggest clones make up roughly 1.1%. Material: peripheral blood, obtained 28 days after the second AZD1222 dose. The receptors derive from an adult who received the AZD1222 COVID-19 vaccine.

This clone was detected only a few times. J is TRBJ2-7 and V is TRBV5-1; no firm D call. The CDR3 has 15 residues. V was cut by 0 bases and J by 3 bases, with 13 bases left in between. Per germline, CDR1 SGHRS and CDR2 YFSETQ. In DNA form, the CDR3 reads TGCGCCAGCAGCTTGGAAGGGTTGCCCCGCTACGAGCAGTACTTC. Protein product: CASSLEGLPRYEQYF.

V is TRBV28 and J is TRBJ1-5, with a tentative D call TRBD1 (6 bases). CDR1 MDHEN and CDR2 SYDVKM come from the germline V gene. The CDR3 extends over 14 amino acids. Trimming pared 7 bases from V and 5 bases from J, leaving 15 bases between. The CDR3 sequence is CASTHGTRDQPQHF. CDR3 sequence (DNA): TGTGCCAGCACCCACGGGACACGGGATCAGCCCCAGCATTTT.

In its sample, this clone was seen once. The V gene is TRBV10-3, the J gene TRBJ1-4; D is unclear. V shed 1 base and J shed 4 bases, with 1 base lying between them. There are 12 residues in the CDR3. The germline V gene has CDR1 ENHRY and CDR2 SYGVKD. The CDR3 bases are TGTGCCATCAGTGAGTTTAATGAAAAACTGTTTTTT. This sequence encodes CAISEFNEKLFF.

V and J are TRBV7-8 and TRBJ2-2; either TRBD1 or TRBD2 may supply D (6 bases each). CDR1 is SGHVS, CDR2 FQNEAQ, per germline. The CDR3 extends over 15 amino acids. Deletions cut 6 bases from V and 7 bases from J, with 18 bases between. CDR3 coding DNA: TGTGCCAGCAGGGCTCCAAGGGGGGAAGGCGGGGAGCTGTTTTTT. Translation gives CASRAPRGEGGELFF.

The V and J genes are TRBV9 and TRBJ2-7, with D uncertain. Germline V gene sequence: CDR1 SGDLS, CDR2 YYNGEE. The V and J ends lost 3 bases and 3 bases respectively, with 13 bases between them. The CDR3 is 14 amino acids. Here the CDR3 reads CASSASSIGYEQYF. The CDR3 nucleotides read TGTGCCAGCAGCGCGAGCTCAATTGGCTACGAGCAGTACTTC.